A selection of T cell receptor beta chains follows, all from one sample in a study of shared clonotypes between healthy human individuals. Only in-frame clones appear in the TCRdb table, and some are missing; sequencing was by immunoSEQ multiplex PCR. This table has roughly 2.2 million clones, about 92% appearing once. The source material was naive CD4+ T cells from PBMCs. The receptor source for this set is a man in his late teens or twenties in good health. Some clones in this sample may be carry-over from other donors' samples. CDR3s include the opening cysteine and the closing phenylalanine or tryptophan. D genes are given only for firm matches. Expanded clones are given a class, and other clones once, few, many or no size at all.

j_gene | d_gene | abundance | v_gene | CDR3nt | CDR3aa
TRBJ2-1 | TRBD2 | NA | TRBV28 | TGTGCCAGCAGTCCCGCCTCTAGCGGGAGCTCCTACAATGAGCAGTTCTTC | CASSPASSGSSYNEQFF
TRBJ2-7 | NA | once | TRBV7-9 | TGTGCCAGCAGCTCCCCAGCAGGGGGGTACGAGCAGTACTTC | CASSSPAGGYEQYF
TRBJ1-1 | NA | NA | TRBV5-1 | TGCGCCAGCAGCTTCATAGCAGGGGAGGGTGAAGCTTTCTTT | CASSFIAGEGEAFF
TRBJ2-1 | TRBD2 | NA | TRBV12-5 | TGTGCTAGTGGTTTGGGACTAGCGGGAACCCCCTCCCCCTACAACAATGAGCAGTTCTTC | CASGLGLAGTPSPYNNEQFF
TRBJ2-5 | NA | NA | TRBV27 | TGTGCCAGCAGTTCCGACATGAACCCTGGGGAGACCCAGTACTTC | CASSSDMNPGETQYF
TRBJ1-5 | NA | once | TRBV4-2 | TGTGCCAGCAGCCAAGAAATGGATCAGCCCCAGCATTTT | CASSQEMDQPQHF
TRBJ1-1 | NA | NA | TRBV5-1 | TGCGCCAGCAGCGCGACACGGAACACTGAAGCTTTCTTT | CASSATRNTEAFF
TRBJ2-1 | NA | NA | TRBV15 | TGTGCCACCAGCAGAGATGGTCTAGCGAAGAGCTCCTACAATGAGCAGTTCTTC | CATSRDGLAKSSYNEQFF
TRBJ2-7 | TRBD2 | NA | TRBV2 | TGTGCCAGCCGTGACGGGGGACTAGCGGGAGAGGGAAGCTCCTACGAGCAGTACTTC | CASRDGGLAGEGSSYEQYF
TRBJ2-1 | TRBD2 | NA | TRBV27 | TGTGCCAGCAGTCCGATACTAGCGGGAACTTCCTACAATGAGCAGTTCTTC | CASSPILAGTSYNEQFF
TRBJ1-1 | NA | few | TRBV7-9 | TGTGCCAGCAGCTTAGGGGCAGGGAACACTGAAGCTTTCTTT | CASSLGAGNTEAFF
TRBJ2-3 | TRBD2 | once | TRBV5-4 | TGTGCCAGCAGCCCGGGGACGGCTAGCGGGGAAGATACGCAGTATTTT | CASSPGTASGEDTQYF
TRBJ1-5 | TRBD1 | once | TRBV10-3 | TGTGCCATCAGTACAGGGGCCAATCAGCCCCAGCATTTT | CAISTGANQPQHF
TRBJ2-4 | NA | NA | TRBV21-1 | TGTGCCAGCAGCAAAGTCGGAGACTGCAAAAACATTCAGTACTTC | CASSKVGDCKNIQYF
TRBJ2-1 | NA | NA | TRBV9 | TGTGCCAGCAGCGGCAGACAGGGGGCGAATAGCGGGAGACCCTACAATGAGCAGTTCTTC | CASSGRQGANSGRPYNEQFF
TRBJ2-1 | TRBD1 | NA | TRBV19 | TGTGCCAGTAGTAGCACACAGGGGGTAAATGAGCAGTTCTTC | CASSSTQGVNEQFF
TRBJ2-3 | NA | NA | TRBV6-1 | TGTGCCAGCAGTGATAGTACTGGGGGCGGGTGGTACACAGATACGCAGTATTTT | CASSDSTGGGWYTDTQYF
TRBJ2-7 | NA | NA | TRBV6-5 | TGTGCCAGCAGTTACTCGTACGGAACCTACGAGCAGTACTTC | CASSYSYGTYEQYF
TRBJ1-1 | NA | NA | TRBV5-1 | TGCGCCAGCAAGTTGGACACTGAAGCTTTCTTT | CASKLDTEAFF
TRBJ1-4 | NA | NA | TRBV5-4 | TGTGCCAGCAGCTCCTTTCAAGGGCCCCCTAATGAAAAACTGTTTTTT | CASSSFQGPPNEKLFF
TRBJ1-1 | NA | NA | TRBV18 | TGTGCCAGCTCACCCATGGGGTACACTGAAGCTTTCTTT | CASSPMGYTEAFF
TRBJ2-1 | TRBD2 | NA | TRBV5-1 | TGCGCCAGCAGCTTTCTGACTAGCGGAAACAATGAGCAGTTCTTC | CASSFLTSGNNEQFF
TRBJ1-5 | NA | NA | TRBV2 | TGTGCCAGCAGTGGACCCGCCGGAGGGGGTCAGCCCCAGCATTTT | CASSGPAGGGQPQHF
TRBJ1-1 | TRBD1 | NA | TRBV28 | TGTGCCAGCAGTTTAATTCAGGGGGTGGGGACTGAAGCTTTCTTT | CASSLIQGVGTEAFF
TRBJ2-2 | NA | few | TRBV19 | TGTGCCACCATCGGCCAGGGCACCGGGGAGCTGTTTTTT | CATIGQGTGELFF
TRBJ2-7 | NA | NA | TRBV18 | TGTGCCAGCTCACCGAACAGGGTGTCATCCTACGAGCAGTACTTC | CASSPNRVSSYEQYF
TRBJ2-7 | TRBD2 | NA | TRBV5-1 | TGCGCCAGCAGCTTGGAGGTAGCGGGACGCAACGAGCAGTACTTC | CASSLEVAGRNEQYF
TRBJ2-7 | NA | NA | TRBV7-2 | TGTGCCAGCAGCTTAGTCCCCCGGGAGAGGTACGAGCAGTACTTC | CASSLVPRERYEQYF
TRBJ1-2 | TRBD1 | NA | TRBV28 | TGTGCCAGCAGTTCCCAGGGGGAGAGCTATGGCTACACCTTC | CASSSQGESYGYTF
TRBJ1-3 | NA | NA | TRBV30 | TGTGCCTGGAGTGTGGGAGGTTCTGGAAACACCATATATTTT | CAWSVGGSGNTIYF
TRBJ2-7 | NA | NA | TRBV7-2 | TGTGCCAGCAGCGTTAGCTCCTACGAGCAGTACTTC | CASSVSSYEQYF
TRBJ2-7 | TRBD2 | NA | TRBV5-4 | TGTGCCAGCAGCTTGGGTATTAGCGGGAACCTCTACGAGCAGTACTTC | CASSLGISGNLYEQYF
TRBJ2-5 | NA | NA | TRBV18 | TGTGCCAGCTCACCAAAGGACAGGCCTCCGACGGGGAGGGCCCAGTACTTC | CASSPKDRPPTGRAQYF
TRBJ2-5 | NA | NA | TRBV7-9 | TGTGCCAGCAGCTTACAAACTCGACGGGAGACCCAGTACTTC | CASSLQTRRETQYF
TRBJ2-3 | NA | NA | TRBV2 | TGTGCCAGCGCTAGGGCCGGGGTTAGCACAGATACGCAGTATTTT | CASARAGVSTDTQYF
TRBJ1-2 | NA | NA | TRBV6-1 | TGTGCCAGCACCCGAGCGGGGCCACCTAACTATGGCTACACCTTC | CASTRAGPPNYGYTF
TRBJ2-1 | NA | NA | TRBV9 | TGTGCCAGCACCCCACCGGACTACTCCTACAATGAGCAGTTCTTC | CASTPPDYSYNEQFF
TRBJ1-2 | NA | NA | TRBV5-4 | TGTGCCAGCAGCTTGGCCACGGGGGAGGAAAACACCTTC | CASSLATGEENTF
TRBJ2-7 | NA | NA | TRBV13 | TGTGCCAGCAGCTACCGACCGGGACTTAGAAGCTCCTACGAGCAGTACTTC | CASSYRPGLRSSYEQYF
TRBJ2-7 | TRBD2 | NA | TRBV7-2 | TGTGCCAGCAGCTTAGCGGGGGGGGTCCCCCACGAGCAGTACTTC | CASSLAGGVPHEQYF
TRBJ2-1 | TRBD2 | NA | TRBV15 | TGTGCCACAACCTTTCGGGGGGTGAGCGATGAGCAGTTCTTC | CATTFRGVSDEQFF
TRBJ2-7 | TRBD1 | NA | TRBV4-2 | TGTGCCAGCAGCATGGTTGAAAGCGACAGGGGAGCCGAGCAGTACTTC | CASSMVESDRGAEQYF
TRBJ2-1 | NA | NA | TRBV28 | TGTGCCAGCAGTGTTTTCGGTAACGGGTTCTCCTACAATGAGCAGTTCTTC | CASSVFGNGFSYNEQFF
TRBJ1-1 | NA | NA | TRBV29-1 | TGCAGCGCCGAGGGAGACTACGTCAGCGGCACTGAAGCTTTCTTT | CSAEGDYVSGTEAFF
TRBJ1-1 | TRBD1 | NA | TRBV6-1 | TGTGCCAGCAGTGTGGACAGGGGGAACACTGAAGCTTTCTTT | CASSVDRGNTEAFF
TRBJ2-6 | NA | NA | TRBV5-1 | TGCGCCAGCAGCTTACGCTGGGCTGGGGCCAACGTCCTGACTTTC | CASSLRWAGANVLTF